A single sample is the source of the 28 T cell receptor beta chains below, sequenced in a study of blood T cells in healthy people across ages (dated by TCRdb to the mid-2010s). Library preparation employed 5' RACE. Instrument used: Illumina HiSeq 2500. The second PCR ran for roughly 7 to 11 cycles and used a J-beta primer mix along with a sample-barcoded 5' primer. The raw public data were reprocessed by TCRdb itself: fastp quality trimming at Q25, MiXCR clonotype calling, in-frame beta chains only. Every CDR3 protein is listed once, alongside the most common genes and DNA of its rows. Here the sample has hundreds of thousands of distinct CDR3 sequences; around 21% occur a single time. In total, the top ten clones hold 3.6% of the sample. Sequences were obtained from blood. These receptors originate from a man between 70 and 80 years old in good health.

This rearrangement joins TRBV9 to TRBJ1-1, with 7 positions matching TRBD1. CDR1 SGDLS and CDR2 YYNGEE come from the germline V gene. The V and J ends lost 4 bases and 3 bases, in that order; junction bases with no gene match: 9. CDR3 length: 15 amino acids. The CDR3, as DNA: TGTGCCAGCAGCCCACACAGGGGCTTGGACACTGAAGCTTTCTTT. Encoded protein: CASSPHRGLDTEAFF.

V is TRBV29-1 and J is TRBJ2-5; D might be TRBD2 (5 bases). Trimming pared 5 bases from V and 3 bases from J, leaving 10 bases between. CDR1 SQVTM and CDR2 ANQGSEA come from the germline V gene. The length of the CDR3 is 12 residues. The CDR3 is CSVKSGEETQYF. The CDR3 DNA is TGCAGCGTTAAAAGCGGAGAAGAGACCCAGTACTTC.

J is TRBJ2-2 and V is TRBV6-5; D uncertain. V lost 4 bases and J 6 bases, leaving 9 bases between the germline ends. CDR3 size: 13 residues. Germline V gene lookup returns CDR1 MNHEY and CDR2 SVGAGI. CDR3 sequence (DNA): TGTGCCAGCAGTTCGCGTTTCGCCGGGGAGCTGTTTTTT. This codes for CASSSRFAGELFF.

This rearrangement joins TRBV2 to TRBJ1-2, with a possible D match to TRBD1 (5 bases). The V end was cut by 10 bases, the J end by 5 bases, with 11 bases between. The CDR3 loop spans 11 amino acids. Germline assignment: CDR1 SNHLY and CDR2 FYNNEI. The CDR3 DNA reads TGTGCCAACGGGGACTCTTATGGCTACACCTTC. It yields the protein CANGDSYGYTF.

The chain carries TRBV29-1 and TRBJ2-2; D call uncertain. The CDR3 extends over 14 amino acids. V dropped 0 bases and J dropped 5 bases, with 10 bases sitting between them. The germline CDR1 and CDR2 sequences are SQVTM and ANQGSEA. The CDR3 DNA follows: TGCAGCGTTGAAGATCTTGGGTGGACCGGGGAGCTGTTTTTT. The encoded protein is CSVEDLGWTGELFF.

This chain joins TRBV4-1 and TRBJ2-6; 10 nucleotides match TRBD2. There are 21 residues in the CDR3. In germline, CDR1 is MGHRA, CDR2 YSYEKL. Trimming cost V 1 base and J 0 bases; bases outside gene matches: 12. CDR3 protein: CASSQGRLAGLTGSGANVLTF. DNA for the CDR3: TGCGCCAGCAGCCAAGGGAGACTAGCGGGTCTCACTGGCTCTGGGGCCAACGTCCTGACTTTC.

This clonotype was detected ten times or more. This chain uses TRBV24-1 with TRBJ2-3; 9 nucleotides align to TRBD1. V lost 1 base and J lost 10; bases outside the gene matches: 2. CDR3 length equals 13 residues. Germline V gene lookup returns CDR1 KGHDR and CDR2 SFDVKD. CDR3 protein: CATSDLGTGPQYF. Here the CDR3 DNA reads TGTGCCACCAGTGATTTAGGGACAGGGCCGCAGTATTTT.

The rearrangement joins TRBV3-1 to TRBJ2-1; D not certain. The V gene lost 2 bases and the J gene lost 10 bases, with 12 bases spanning the gap. Germline CDR1 and CDR2: LGHDT and YNNKEL (reference sequence). This CDR3 contains 13 residues. CDR3 in amino acids: CASSQNNPIEQFF. CDR3 nucleotides: TGTGCCAGCAGCCAAAACAACCCCATAGAGCAGTTCTTC.

This clonotype was picked up a small number of times. The rearrangement joins TRBV7-9 to TRBJ2-7, with 7 nucleotides matching TRBD2. CDR1 and CDR2 (germline): SEHNR, FQNEAQ (reference sequence). This CDR3 contains 14 residues. V dropped 4 bases and J dropped 3; count of bases not matched to a gene: 6. The CDR3 is CASSSFGTNYEQYF. DNA for the CDR3: TGTGCCAGCAGCTCTTTTGGGACTAACTACGAGCAGTACTTC.

This clonotype was seen a handful of times. This rearrangement joins TRBV5-5 to TRBJ2-6; D is unclear. Trimming took 3 bases from V and 0 from J, leaving 7 bases between them. The CDR3 is made up of 15 amino acids. Germline CDR1 is SGHKS and CDR2 is YYEKEE (reference sequence). CDR3 sequence (DNA): TGTGCCAGCAGCTATCAGTTCTCTGGGGCCAACGTCCTGACTTTC. Its translation is CASSYQFSGANVLTF.

J is TRBJ2-1 and V is TRBV20-1; 12 bases fit TRBD2. The CDR3 runs 14 residues. V lost 3 bases to trimming and J lost 6 bases; unmatched junction nucleotides: 3. Germline loops: CDR1 DFQATT, CDR2 SNEGSKA (reference sequence). CDR3 sequence reads: CSASASGRVNEQFF. In DNA, the CDR3 is TGCAGTGCTAGCGCTAGCGGGAGGGTCAATGAGCAGTTCTTC.

Ten or more counts support this clonotype. The gene calls are TRBV18 and TRBJ2-7; D possibly corresponds to TRBD2 (5 bases). Trimming took 5 bases from V and 2 from J, leaving 10 bases between them. The CDR3 has 13 amino acids. Germline CDR1 KGHSH, CDR2 LQKENI. CDR3 coding DNA: TGTGCCAGCTCAAAGGACTTAGCCTACGAGCAGTACTTC. It codes for CASSKDLAYEQYF.

As regards this clonotype: One end of the junction varies from germline; a read error may be responsible. The J gene is TRBJ2-7, the V gene TRBV28; a weak D match, TRBD1 (6 bases). This CDR3 has 15 residues. CDR1 is MDHEN, CDR2 SYDVKM, per germline. The CDR3 region has the DNA TGTGCCAGCAGTCCACCTGGGGGACAAACCTACGCGCAGTACTTC. Amino acid sequence: CASSPPGGQTYAQYF.

Concerning this clonotype: The junction departs from the called germline gene at one end, perhaps through a read error. The V and J genes are TRBV7-9 and TRBJ2-7, with a weak D call TRBD1 (6 bases). This CDR3 is built from 12 residues. Germline CDR1 SEHNR, CDR2 FQNEAQ (reference sequence). The CDR3 nucleotides are TGTGCCAGCAGCTTATGGGACACTTGGCTCAACTTC. Residues: CASSLWDTWLNF.

The V gene is TRBV20-1, the J gene TRBJ1-4; TRBD1 matches 7 bases. The CDR3 covers 15 residues. Per the germline V gene, CDR1 is DFQATT and CDR2 is SNEGSKA (reference sequence). J was trimmed by 5 bases and V by 2 bases; bases with no gene match: 8. The CDR3 protein is CSARPEAGGNEKLFF. CDR3 sequence (DNA): TGCAGTGCTAGACCGGAAGCAGGGGGGAATGAAAAACTGTTTTTT.

The chain uses TRBV5-6 and TRBJ2-5; the D is unclear. CDR3 size: 15 residues. The V and J ends lost 4 bases and 2 bases respectively, with 15 bases between them. The germline V gene encodes CDR1 SGHDT and CDR2 YYEEEE. CDR3 coding DNA: TGTGCCAGCAGCGCACGGACGGTAGGACAAGAGACCCAGTACTTC. Protein sequence: CASSARTVGQETQYF.

The sample holds a few counts of this clonotype. CDR3 residues: CASSQEIRTSGNNEQFF. The DNA of the CDR3 is TGTGCCAGCAGCCAAGAGATAAGGACTAGCGGAAACAATGAGCAGTTCTTC. J is TRBJ2-5 and V is TRBV14, with 10 positions matching TRBD2. The closer fit of TRBJ2-1 to the DNA end suggests the J call may be wrong. Germline-derived CDR1 and CDR2 are SGHDN and FVKESK. This CDR3 spans 17 amino acids.

Only a few counts were recorded for this clonotype. The rearrangement uses TRBV6-1 and TRBJ2-5; possibly TRBD1 for D (6 bases). Germline CDR1 reads MNHNS; CDR2 reads SASEGT. The V end was cut by 6 bases, the J end by 0 bases, with 17 bases between. The CDR3 has 16 amino acids. The CDR3, as DNA: TGTGCCAGCAGGGGTCGGACAGACCTGTACCAAGAGACCCAGTACTTC. Amino acids: CASRGRTDLYQETQYF.

This clonotype was observed a few times. V gene TRBV7-3 combines with J gene TRBJ1-1, with TRBD1 matching 8 bases. Trimming at V came to 3 bases and at J to 1 base, leaving 7 bases not matched to a gene. CDR3 length: 16 residues. In germline, CDR1 is SGHTA, CDR2 FQGTGA. This CDR3 reads CASSLRGDRQNTEAFF. The CDR3 DNA is TGTGCCAGCAGCTTGAGAGGGGACAGGCAGAACACTGAAGCTTTCTTT.

V usage is TRBV20-1 and J usage is TRBJ1-5; no definite D call. The V gene's germline CDR1 is DFQATT and CDR2 SNEGSKA (reference sequence). This CDR3 region has 16 residues. V lost 6 bases, J lost 0 bases, and 18 bases lay in between. CDR3 in amino acids: CSATPFDGNSNQPQHF. The CDR3 bases are TGCAGTGCCACCCCTTTTGACGGGAATAGCAATCAGCCCCAGCATTTT.

Many counts were recorded for this clonotype. This chain uses TRBV27 with TRBJ2-7, with 8 bases that match TRBD1. Per the germline V gene, CDR1 is MNHEY and CDR2 is SMNVEV (reference sequence). The CDR3 has 12 residues. Germline trimming cut 9 bases from V and 2 bases from J; bases unmatched to any gene: 3. CDR3 nucleotides: TGTGCCAGTGGACAGGGTGCCTACGAGCAGTACTTC. Translation gives CASGQGAYEQYF.

The chain links TRBV6-5 to TRBJ2-1; 7 bases line up with TRBD2. The CDR3 contains 16 residues. V was pared by 2 bases and J by 2 bases, with 6 bases of the junction left unmatched. Germline loops: CDR1 MNHEY, CDR2 SVGAGI. CDR3 sequence reads: CASSYISGAPYNEQFF. CDR3 sequence (DNA): TGTGCCAGCAGTTACATCAGCGGGGCCCCCTACAATGAGCAGTTCTTC.

This chain uses TRBV15 with TRBJ1-2; TRBD1 might be the D (6 bases). The CDR3 sequence is 13 residues long. V lost 6 bases to trimming and J lost 3 bases, with 11 bases between them. Looked up from germline, CDR1 is LNHNV and CDR2 is YYDKDF (reference sequence). CDR3 DNA: TGTGCCACCAGTCCGGGGGCGGACTATGGCTACACCTTC. Protein product: CATSPGADYGYTF. Filled out from reference TRBV15 and TRBJ1-2, the complete variable domain reads DAMVIQNPRYQVTQFGKPVTLSCSQTLNHNVMYWYQQKSSQAPKLLFHYYDKDFNNEADTPDNFQSRRPNTSFCFLDIRSPGLGDTAMYLCATSPGADYGYTFGSGTRLTVV.

This clonotype came up a few times. This may stem from a read error, because a much larger clone lies one nucleotide away. V and J are TRBV5-1 and TRBJ2-1, with 8 bases aligning to TRBD1. Matching the DNA end better, TRBJ2-5 makes the J call doubtful. The CDR3 extends over 14 amino acids. Germline V gene lookup returns CDR1 SGHRS and CDR2 YFSETQ. CDR3 sequence reads: CASSQGGQGRTQYF. Written as DNA, the CDR3 is TGCGCCAGCAGCCAAGGAGGACAGGGACGGACCCAGTACTTC.

The gene calls are TRBV27 and TRBJ2-2; tentatively, D is TRBD1 (6 bases). The length of the CDR3 is 19 residues. The V end lost 5 bases, the J end lost 3 bases, and 25 bases lay between the germline ends. Germline V lookup: CDR1 MNHEY, CDR2 SMNVEV (reference sequence). CDR3 sequence reads: CASSPIQGLGRVDTGELFF. For the CDR3, the DNA is TGTGCCAGCAGTCCAATTCAGGGGTTAGGCAGGGTGGACACCGGGGAGCTGTTTTTT.

The chain has TRBV15 and TRBJ2-7; 10 nucleotides match TRBD2. V shed 1 base and J 2 bases; nucleotides not matched to a gene: 5. CDR1 is LNHNV and CDR2 is YYDKDF in the germline V gene (reference sequence). The CDR3 sequence is 16 residues long. CDR3 bases: TGTGCCACCAGCAGAGCCGAACTAGCGGGGACCTACGAGCAGTACTTC. It translates to CATSRAELAGTYEQYF.

This clonotype was counted a few times. The CDR3 DNA is TGTGCCAGTAGTATAGGTGGGAACACTGAAGCTTTCTTT. As protein: CASSIGGNTEAFF. The chain carries TRBV19 and TRBJ1-1; D unresolved. This CDR3 spans 13 amino acids. Germline CDR1 reads LNHDA; CDR2 reads SQIVND (reference sequence). V was shortened by 1 base and J by 1 base, with 4 bases between the two germline ends.

The J gene is TRBJ1-1, the V gene TRBV5-5; 7 bases map to TRBD1. Germline assignment: CDR1 SGHKS and CDR2 YYEKEE (reference sequence). V dropped 1 base and J dropped 5; count of bases not matched to a gene: 14. The CDR3 runs to 17 residues. CDR3: CASSLSGRGGLRTEAFF. For the CDR3, the DNA is TGTGCCAGCAGCTTGTCGGGCAGGGGGGGGCTCCGGACTGAAGCTTTCTTT.